The 10 T cell receptor beta chains below all came from one sample that was sequenced in a study of a mutant IDH1 vaccine in newly diagnosed glioma. Their recognized antigens are unknown. Specified time point: week 47, end of study. A 20-mer mutant IDH1 peptide at 300 ug was injected subcutaneously with topical imiquimod. The table came from immunoSEQ multiplex PCR; TCRdb's copy has only in-frame clones and leaves some out. The sample holds around 26,000 clones; around 76% are singletons and the top ten take about 4%. The sample was PBMCs, taken from a glioma patient whose treatment included an IDH1 peptide vaccine. The receptors were gathered from a man in his forties with glioma. Some clones in this sample may be carry-over from other donors' samples.

This chain links TRBV5-1 with TRBJ2-7; 7 positions match TRBD1. Losses at the gene ends were 6 bases for V and 2 bases for J; bases not matched to a gene: 5. Germline loops: CDR1 SGHRS, CDR2 YFSETQ. The CDR3 contains 13 residues. The CDR3 loop reads CASTRDSTYEQYF. The CDR3 nucleotides read TGCGCCAGCACTCGGGACAGCACCTACGAGCAGTACTTC.

The rearrangement joins TRBV6-5 to TRBJ2-2, with D tentatively TRBD2 (7 bases). Germline V gene sequence: CDR1 MNHEY, CDR2 SVGAGI. The CDR3 spans 14 residues. V was clipped by 10 bases and J by 7 bases, with 19 bases between them. The CDR3 nucleotides are TGTGCCACCTCCATTCCGAGGGGGGGCGGGGAGCTGTTTTTT. Its protein product is CATSIPRGGGELFF.

The chain is built from TRBV30 and TRBJ1-2, with no clear D. This CDR3 comprises 16 residues. Trimming left V 3 bases short and J 6 bases short, with 23 bases between. Germline V CDR1 and CDR2: GTSNPN, SVGIG (reference sequence). The CDR3 spells CAWSRSPFRSYDGYTF. CDR3 DNA sequence: TGTGCCTGGAGCAGATCCCCTTTTCGGAGCTACGATGGCTACACCTTC.

This sequence joins TRBV5-6 and TRBJ2-7; D unresolved. Trimming removed 4 bases from V and 5 bases from J, with 7 bases in between. The CDR3 runs 11 residues. Germline loops: CDR1 SGHDT, CDR2 YYEEEE. CDR3 coding DNA: TGTGCCAGCAGCCACCGGGACGAGCAGTACTTC. Protein: CASSHRDEQYF.

The chain recombines TRBV7-9 with TRBJ2-7; D is possibly TRBD1 or TRBD2 (5 bases each). Germline lookup yields CDR1 SEHNR and CDR2 FQNEAQ (reference sequence). V was shortened by 0 bases and J by 3 bases, with 9 bases between the two germline ends. The CDR3 has 14 amino acids. CDR3 protein: CASSLAPRGYEQYF. The DNA of the CDR3 is TGTGCCAGCAGCTTAGCGCCGAGGGGCTACGAGCAGTACTTC.

This clone was detected once. This chain joins TRBV7-9 and TRBJ1-5; D is uncertain. This CDR3 is built from 14 residues. The V end was cut by 1 base, the J end by 5 bases, with 9 bases between. Germline lookup yields CDR1 SEHNR and CDR2 FQNEAQ (reference sequence). CDR3 protein: CASSLDNSYQPQHF. Here the CDR3 DNA reads TGTGCCAGCAGCTTAGATAACTCGTATCAGCCCCAGCATTTT.

The chain joins TRBV7-8 to TRBJ1-2, with a weak D call TRBD1 (5 bases). The CDR3 covers 13 residues. Trimming stripped 4 bases from V and 8 bases from J, with 14 bases between. From germline, CDR1 is SGHVS and CDR2 FQNEAQ. The DNA of the CDR3 is TGTGCCAGCAGCTGGGGGGTTGAATACGGCTACACCTTC. Protein: CASSWGVEYGYTF.

The rearrangement joins TRBV6-5 to TRBJ1-1; 10 positions match TRBD1. The CDR3 runs to 14 residues. Germline CDR1 reads MNHEY; CDR2 reads SVGAGI. V shed 6 bases, J shed 6 bases, and the junction held 7 bases outside the gene matches. The DNA for the CDR3 is TGTGCCAGCAGCTGGAGACAGGGGGCGTCTGAAGCTTTCTTT. Encoded protein: CASSWRQGASEAFF.

The rearrangement uses TRBV5-6 and TRBJ2-7; 8 bases match TRBD1. This CDR3 is 13 amino acids long. J lost 5 bases, V lost 7 bases, and 8 bases had no gene match. Germline V CDR1 and CDR2: SGHDT, YYEEEE. The CDR3 coding sequence is TGTGCCAGCGGCCGGACAGGGATCGACGAGCAGTACTTC. This translates into CASGRTGIDEQYF.

CDR3 in amino acids: CASSLELGTGYTGELFF. In DNA, the CDR3 is TGTGCCAGCAGCTTGGAATTAGGGACAGGATACACCGGGGAGCTGTTTTTT. The chain combines TRBV11-3 with TRBJ2-2; 8 bases match TRBD1. The CDR3 covers 17 residues. V trimming: 3 bases; J trimming: 3 bases; junction bases outside the gene matches: 9. Germline V gene data show CDR1 as SGHNT and CDR2 as YENEEA.